The 30 T cell receptor beta chains below were found in one sample sequenced in a study of cytomegalovirus exposure and HLA in healthy donors. With 60 Vbeta and 13 Jbeta primers, the PCR was carried out. TCRdb's copy holds only in-frame clones and misses some; the assay was immunoSEQ multiplex PCR. The data show some 200,000 clones, over 80% seen once. The source material was PBMCs. The source of these receptors is a boy aged 2 to 9 in good health and CMV-seronegative.

This chain links TRBV7-6 with TRBJ1-5; the D gene is possibly TRBD1 (5 bases). Trimming shortened V by 4 bases and J by 7 bases, and 17 bases separated the two germline ends. The length of the CDR3 is 15 residues. The V gene's germline CDR1 is SGHVS and CDR2 FNYEAQ. The CDR3 loop is CASSSWAGEGQPQHF. The DNA for the CDR3 is TGTGCCAGCAGCTCCTGGGCGGGGGAAGGGCAGCCCCAGCATTTT.

V is TRBV29-1 and J is TRBJ2-1; TRBD2 aligns across 10 bases. Losses at the gene ends were 6 bases for V and 5 bases for J; bases not matched to a gene: 7. The CDR3 is made up of 14 amino acids. Germline-derived CDR1 and CDR2 are SQVTM and ANQGSEA. CDR3 in DNA: TGCAGCGTCACCGGGACTAGCGAGAACAATGAGCAGTTCTTC. Its protein is CSVTGTSENNEQFF.

The V call is TRBV7-2, the J call TRBJ1-5; tentative D call: TRBD1 (6 bases). Germline CDR1 reads SGHTA; CDR2 reads FQGNSA. Between the trimmed V and J ends, which lost 1 base and 0 bases, there was a span of 10 bases. The CDR3 is 16 residues long. CDR3 protein: CASSLVLGHSNQPQHF. For the CDR3, the DNA is TGTGCCAGCAGCTTAGTTCTGGGACATAGCAATCAGCCCCAGCATTTT. Variable domain in full (rest from reference TRBV7-2 and TRBJ1-5): GAGVSQSPSNKVTEKGKDVELRCDPISGHTALYWYRQSLGQGLEFLIYFQGNSAPDKSGLPSDRFSAERTGGSVSTLTIQRTQQEDSAVYLCASSLVLGHSNQPQHFGDGTRLSIL.

V is TRBV6-1 and J is TRBJ2-3, with 16 nucleotides matching TRBD2. The ends lost 3 bases at V and 6 bases at J; junction bases unmatched: 6. Per germline, CDR1 MNHNS and CDR2 SASEGT. This CDR3 region has 17 residues. The CDR3 nucleotides read TGTGCCAGCAGTGACAGGGGACTAGCGGGGGGGGAGGATACGCAGTATTTT. Translating it yields CASSDRGLAGGEDTQYF.

The chain uses TRBV5-1 and TRBJ2-7, with 7 bases aligning to TRBD2. Germline assignment: CDR1 SGHRS and CDR2 YFSETQ. The CDR3 loop spans 15 amino acids. The J segment lost 2 bases and the V segment lost 1 base, leaving 6 bases of the junction unmatched. The DNA of the CDR3 is TGCGCCAGCAGCTTGCGCGGGGGAAGCACCTACGAGCAGTACTTC. Translation: CASSLRGGSTYEQYF.

This clone is a singleton in its sample. This sequence joins TRBV5-1 and TRBJ2-7; 8 bases fit TRBD2. Per the germline V gene, CDR1 is SGHRS and CDR2 is YFSETQ. The CDR3 length is 14 residues. Trimming took 5 bases from V and 3 from J; bases not matched to a gene: 7. The CDR3 DNA reads TGCGCCAGCAGGGACGGACTAGCTGGCTACGAGCAGTACTTC. Its protein product is CASRDGLAGYEQYF. The whole variable domain, filled in from reference TRBV5-1 and TRBJ2-7, reads KAGVTQTPRYLIKTRGQQVTLSCSPISGHRSVSWYQQTPGQGLQFLFEYFSETQRNKGNFPGRFSGRQFSNSRSEMNVSTLELGDSALYLCASRDGLAGYEQYFGPGTRLTVT.

The chain combines TRBV25-1 with TRBJ1-6; D ambiguous. Trimming cost V 8 bases and J 10 bases, with 12 bases left between them. The CDR3 has 12 amino acids. The V gene's germline CDR1 is MGHDK and CDR2 SYGVNS. The CDR3: CASPPVRSPLHF. CDR3 DNA: TGTGCCAGCCCACCCGTGCGATCACCCCTCCACTTT.

V and J are TRBV10-2 and TRBJ1-2; D call uncertain. The CDR3 sequence is 13 residues long. Looked up from germline, CDR1 is WSHSY and CDR2 is SAAADI. V gave up 2 bases and J gave up 4 bases, with 8 bases separating them. CDR3 amino acids: CASSEGGLYGYTF. The CDR3 DNA reads TGCGCCAGCAGTGAGGGCGGCCTCTATGGCTACACCTTC.

The table lists this clone with a count of one. The V gene is TRBV27, the J gene TRBJ1-5; no reliable D call. Germline V gene lookup returns CDR1 MNHEY and CDR2 SMNVEV (reference sequence). The CDR3 is made up of 14 amino acids. Trimming cost V 5 bases and J 4 bases, with 12 bases left between them. Here the CDR3 reads CASSERVINQPQHF. CDR3 DNA sequence: TGTGCCAGCAGTGAGAGGGTTATTAATCAGCCCCAGCATTTT.

The chain employs TRBV7-9 and TRBJ1-2; 8 bases are a match to TRBD1. Per the germline V gene, CDR1 is SEHNR and CDR2 is FQNEAQ (reference sequence). With 1 base clipped from V and 8 bases from J, the junction kept 6 bases outside the gene matches. The CDR3 has 14 amino acids. In nucleotides, the CDR3 is TGTGCCAGCAGCTTAGGGGACAGGAAGTCGGGCTACACCTTC. It codes for CASSLGDRKSGYTF.

The chain links TRBV5-6 to TRBJ2-7; 9 nucleotides match TRBD2. The junction had 4 bases not matched to a gene; V was cut back by 0 bases and J by 3 bases. From germline, CDR1 is SGHDT and CDR2 YYEEEE. CDR3 length equals 15 residues. In nucleotides, the CDR3 is TGTGCCAGCAGCTTGGCCAGGCGGGGGGGCTACGAGCAGTACTTC. Translating it yields CASSLARRGGYEQYF. Full variable domain (missing parts from reference TRBV5-6 and TRBJ2-7): DAGVTQSPTHLIKTRGQQVTLRCSPKSGHDTVSWYQQALGQGPQFIFQYYEEEERQRGNFPDRFSGHQFPNYSSELNVNALLLGDSALYLCASSLARRGGYEQYFGPGTRLTVT.

The chain is built from TRBV6-5 and TRBJ1-2; 9 bases are a match to TRBD1. This CDR3 has 13 amino acids. Trimming at V came to 6 bases and at J to 7 bases, leaving 6 bases not matched to a gene. Germline CDR1 and CDR2: MNHEY and SVGAGI. CDR3 residues: CASSSDRGCGYTF. CDR3 nucleotides: TGTGCCAGCAGCTCGGACAGGGGCTGTGGCTACACCTTC.

Concerning this clone: This CDR3 is also generated by other DNA sequences in the sample. This rearrangement joins TRBV30 to TRBJ2-3; 11 positions agree with TRBD2. Per germline, CDR1 GTSNPN and CDR2 SVGIG (reference sequence). The CDR3 totals 14 residues. V lost 6 bases to trimming and J lost 5 bases; unmatched junction nucleotides: 7. The CDR3 DNA reads TGTGCCTGCGGCCTAGCGGGAGGCGGAGATACGCAGTATTTT. Protein sequence: CACGLAGGGDTQYF.

This chain connects TRBV6-5 to TRBJ2-7; perhaps TRBD1 as D (5 bases). Germline values: CDR1 MNHEY, CDR2 SVGAGI. The CDR3 extends over 13 amino acids. V was clipped by 0 bases and J by 6 bases, with 9 bases between them. The CDR3 here is CASSYSDTFEQYF. CDR3 DNA sequence: TGTGCCAGCAGTTACTCGGACACCTTCGAGCAGTACTTC.

This clone was observed once. Here the CDR3 DNA reads TGTGCCAGCAGTGAAGTACAGATACAAGAGACCCAGTACTTC. It codes for CASSEVQIQETQYF. The chain links TRBV2 to TRBJ2-5; D remains ambiguous. The CDR3 contains 14 residues. Germline V gives CDR1 SNHLY, CDR2 FYNNEI. Trimming left V 1 base short and J 2 bases short, with 8 bases between.

With regard to this clone: A read error may account for a junction end that differs from germline. The chain is built from TRBV20-1 and TRBJ2-7; TRBD1 is a possible D gene (5 bases). The V gene's germline CDR1 is DFQATT and CDR2 SNEGSKA (reference sequence). The CDR3 is 11 amino acids. This CDR3 reads CSAWGSYERYF. The CDR3 nucleotides read TGCAGTGCTTGGGGCTCCTACGAGCGGTACTTC.

This sequence joins TRBV5-6 and TRBJ1-6; D unclear. V lost 4 bases to trimming and J lost 0 bases, with 11 bases between them. Germline V gene sequence: CDR1 SGHDT, CDR2 YYEEEE. This CDR3 is built from 16 residues. DNA of the CDR3: TGTGCCAGCAGCCCTGACGGGAGCTCCTATAATTCACCCCTCCACTTT. Residues: CASSPDGSSYNSPLHF. Supplemented by reference TRBV5-6 and TRBJ1-6, the full variable domain reads DAGVTQSPTHLIKTRGQQVTLRCSPKSGHDTVSWYQQALGQGPQFIFQYYEEEERQRGNFPDRFSGHQFPNYSSELNVNALLLGDSALYLCASSPDGSSYNSPLHFGNGTRLTVT.

This clone was seen a few times. This chain uses TRBV27 with TRBJ1-2; 8 bases fit TRBD1. Germline assignment: CDR1 MNHEY and CDR2 SMNVEV (reference sequence). The CDR3 consists of 12 residues. Trimming removed 6 bases from V and 6 bases from J; junction bases left unmatched: 3. The CDR3: CASRTGGHGYTF. The DNA of the CDR3 is TGTGCCAGCAGAACAGGGGGACATGGCTACACCTTC.

The CDR3 reads CASSEGRGQDHYGYTF. The CDR3 DNA follows: TGTGCCAGCAGTGAAGGGAGGGGACAGGACCACTATGGCTACACCTTC. The chain uses TRBV6-1 and TRBJ1-2; 8 bases match TRBD1. The CDR3 extends over 16 amino acids. The V segment lost 1 base and the J segment 3 bases; nucleotides outside the gene matches: 7. Germline V gene data show CDR1 as MNHNS and CDR2 as SASEGT.

The rearrangement joins TRBV5-1 to TRBJ2-3; D is possibly TRBD1 (6 bases). The CDR3 length is 14 residues. From germline, CDR1 is SGHRS and CDR2 YFSETQ. The ends were cut back, 1 base at V and 6 bases at J, with 12 bases in the middle. DNA for the CDR3: TGCGCCAGCAGCTTGACTAGTCAGGGGGATACGCAGTATTTT. Amino acid sequence: CASSLTSQGDTQYF. The variable domain in full, completed from reference TRBV5-1 and TRBJ2-3, reads KAGVTQTPRYLIKTRGQQVTLSCSPISGHRSVSWYQQTPGQGLQFLFEYFSETQRNKGNFPGRFSGRQFSNSRSEMNVSTLELGDSALYLCASSLTSQGDTQYFGPGTRLTVL.

This chain connects TRBV4-1 to TRBJ2-2; TRBD2 matches 13 bases. Germline V gene sequence: CDR1 MGHRA, CDR2 YSYEKL. V was clipped by 4 bases and J by 7 bases; unmatched bases: 6. The CDR3 has 16 residues. CDR3 protein: CASSRGLAGVVGELFF. The CDR3 region has the DNA TGCGCCAGCAGCCGCGGACTAGCGGGAGTAGTCGGGGAGCTGTTTTTT.

The chain uses TRBV13 and TRBJ1-3, with 7 bases lining up with TRBD1. V dropped 7 bases and J dropped 1; count of bases not matched to a gene: 4. The length of the CDR3 is 14 residues. The germline CDR1 and CDR2 sequences are PRHDT and FYEKMQ (reference sequence). The DNA for the CDR3 is TGTGCCAGCACCGAGACAGGGTCTGGAAACACCATATATTTT. It is translated as CASTETGSGNTIYF.

The V and J genes are TRBV2 and TRBJ2-5; D is ambiguous. V gave up 8 bases and J gave up 2 bases, with 15 bases separating them. The CDR3 consists of 14 residues. Germline V gives CDR1 SNHLY, CDR2 FYNNEI. The CDR3 is CASRPRVNQETQYF. CDR3 in DNA: TGTGCCAGCCGACCCCGGGTAAATCAAGAGACCCAGTACTTC.

This chain joins TRBV6-1 and TRBJ1-2; TRBD1 matches 7 bases. This CDR3 spans 13 amino acids. Germline V gene lookup returns CDR1 MNHNS and CDR2 SASEGT. The V gene end was trimmed by 4 bases and the J gene end by 4 bases; junction bases not matched to a gene: 3. The CDR3 DNA follows: TGTGCCAGCAGTGTAGGGGGCGCCTATGGCTACACCTTC. Translating it yields CASSVGGAYGYTF.

This clone was picked up one time. The V call is TRBV5-1, the J call TRBJ2-5; TRBD1 might be the D (5 bases). The end of the DNA is better explained by TRBJ2-7, so the J call may be wrong. Germline V CDR1 and CDR2: SGHRS, YFSETQ. The CDR3 is made up of 13 amino acids. The CDR3 bases are TGCGCCAGCAGCTTGGAAGACAGCTACGAGCAGTACTTC. The encoded protein is CASSLEDSYEQYF.

This sequence joins TRBV7-9 and TRBJ2-1, with D possibly matching TRBD2 (5 bases). Trimming left V 6 bases short and J 15 bases short, with 15 bases between. CDR3 length: 11 amino acids. CDR1 SEHNR and CDR2 FQNEAQ come from the germline V gene (reference sequence). The CDR3 region is CASRQDSVTFF. The CDR3 DNA sequence: TGTGCCAGCAGGCAAGATAGCGTCACGTTCTTC.

This chain connects TRBV5-8 to TRBJ1-4, with D maybe TRBD1 (6 bases). The CDR3 has 16 residues. From germline, CDR1 is SGHTS and CDR2 YDEGEE. With 3 bases removed from V and 4 bases from J, the gap between germline ends came to 16 bases. CDR3 protein: CASSSPLQGLNEKLFF. The CDR3 DNA is TGTGCCAGCAGCTCCCCATTACAGGGCCTTAATGAAAAACTGTTTTTT. The full variable domain, completed using reference TRBV5-8 and TRBJ1-4, is EAGVTQSPTHLIKTRGQQATLRCSPISGHTSVYWYQQALGLGLQFLLWYDEGEERNRGNFPPRFSGRQFPNYSSELNVNALELEDSALYLCASSSPLQGLNEKLFFGSGTQLSVL.

V is TRBV5-6 and J is TRBJ1-1; 7 bases are shared with TRBD1. CDR1 is SGHDT, CDR2 YYEEEE, per germline. Trimming at V came to 2 bases and at J to 4 bases, leaving 8 bases not matched to a gene. The CDR3 has 15 residues. Here the CDR3 DNA reads TGTGCCAGCAGCTTTCAGGGGGTTGTGAGCACTGAAGCTTTCTTT. Protein: CASSFQGVVSTEAFF. Based on the CDR3 plus reference TRBV5-6 and TRBJ1-1, the full variable domain is DAGVTQSPTHLIKTRGQQVTLRCSPKSGHDTVSWYQQALGQGPQFIFQYYEEEERQRGNFPDRFSGHQFPNYSSELNVNALLLGDSALYLCASSFQGVVSTEAFFGQGTRLTVV.

The rearrangement links TRBV7-3 to TRBJ2-5; 8 bases agree with TRBD2. This CDR3 comprises 14 residues. Germline CDR1 and CDR2: SGHTA and FQGTGA. V lost 5 bases and J lost 5; bases outside the gene matches: 7. CDR3: CASSPKGLAETQYF. The CDR3, as DNA: TGTGCCAGCAGCCCAAAAGGACTAGCTGAGACCCAGTACTTC.

This clone was observed a few times. The rearrangement uses TRBV4-1 and TRBJ1-2; perhaps TRBD1 as D (5 bases). The CDR3 consists of 13 residues. Germline V gene lookup returns CDR1 MGHRA and CDR2 YSYEKL. The V and J ends lost 1 base and 8 bases respectively, with 11 bases between them. The CDR3 sequence is CASSQAGRVGYTF. The CDR3 nucleotides read TGCGCCAGCAGCCAAGCCGGCAGGGTGGGCTACACCTTC.